This T cell receptor beta chain was observed in a study of T cells after yellow fever vaccination. The CDR3 has 14 residues. Deletions cut 4 bases from V and 4 bases from J, with 13 bases between. Germline V lookup: CDR1 LNHNV, CDR2 YYDKDF (reference sequence). TCRdb re-analysed the 5' RACE reads in MiXCR, keeping a single row per CDR3 protein. This sample has just under 600,000 distinct CDR3 sequences, with approximately 13% found just once. Whole-study findings and limits: Post-booster repertoires contained most primary-vaccination clones again (96% CD4, less than 90% CD8). Contaminating bulk clonotypes could be abundant in FACS-sorted repertoires.

Concerning this clonotype: What it binds is unknown.

This sample comprised PBMCs, obtained on the day of the yellow fever booster vaccination. This receptor was taken from a man aged 25 to 40 who received the YFV17D yellow fever vaccine. This chain joins TRBV15 and TRBJ2-5, with D possibly being TRBD2 (6 bases). As DNA, the CDR3 is TGTGCCACCAGCACCAGGGCGGGAAGAGAGACCCAGTACTTC. It encodes CATSTRAGRETQYF. Variable domain in full (rest from reference TRBV15 and TRBJ2-5): DAMVIQNPRYQVTQFGKPVTLSCSQTLNHNVMYWYQQKSSQAPKLLFHYYDKDFNNEADTPDNFQSRRPNTSFCFLDIRSPGLGDTAMYLCATSTRAGRETQYFGPGTRLLVL.